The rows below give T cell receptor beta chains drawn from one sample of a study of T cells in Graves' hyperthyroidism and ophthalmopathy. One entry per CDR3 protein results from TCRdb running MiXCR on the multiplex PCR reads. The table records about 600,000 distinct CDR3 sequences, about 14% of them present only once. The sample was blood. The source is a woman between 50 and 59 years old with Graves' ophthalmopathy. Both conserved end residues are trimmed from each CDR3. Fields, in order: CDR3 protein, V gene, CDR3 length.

CDR3: ASSLGRTEAF; V: TRBV28; length: 10
CDR3: ASSPSGRGNTEAF; V: TRBV3-1; length: 13
CDR3: ASSVWGYSNQPQH; V: TRBV7-6; length: 13
CDR3: ASSIAVYSNQPQH; V: TRBV19; length: 13
CDR3: ASSLTSGLFDNEQF; V: TRBV7-3; length: 14
CDR3: ASSFPGQGVGGYT; V: TRBV28; length: 13
CDR3: AIREDSRNTEAF; V: TRBV10-3; length: 12
CDR3: ASSPRGQAITNYGYT; V: TRBV18; length: 15
CDR3: ASTLSGQANTGELF; V: TRBV19; length: 14
CDR3: ASSLRETPYNEQF; V: TRBV2; length: 13
CDR3: ASSSTGRTDTQY; V: TRBV5-8; length: 12
CDR3: AWSTRSPDTQY; V: TRBV30; length: 11
CDR3: SARDQREAYEQY; V: TRBV20-1; length: 12
CDR3: ASSTTGSQETQY; V: TRBV7-3; length: 12
CDR3: SARPKDISYEQY; V: TRBV20-1; length: 12
CDR3: ASSIDSYEQY; V: TRBV5-1; length: 10
CDR3: ASSSTRGRTGNKIYEQY; V: TRBV7-2; length: 17
CDR3: SAVHRDRGGQPQH; V: TRBV20-1; length: 13
CDR3: ASSQDRRGYNEQF; V: TRBV4-3; length: 13
CDR3: ASSFGYYNEQF; V: TRBV27; length: 11
CDR3: ASTPGHNYEQY; V: TRBV5-1; length: 11
CDR3: ASRRTGGGNQPQH; V: TRBV19; length: 13
CDR3: ASSLWSGEEEKLF; V: TRBV7-8; length: 13
CDR3: ASSPPRGNEKLF; V: TRBV7-9; length: 12
CDR3: ASSLGLADNSYEQY; V: TRBV12-3/TRBV12-4; length: 14
CDR3: AISESKTGTYPYNEQF; V: TRBV10-3; length: 16
CDR3: ASSLVGGSSSYEQY; V: TRBV7-2; length: 14
CDR3: ASSQGLVTGFNQPQH; V: TRBV4-3; length: 15
CDR3: ASSPGQASGYT; V: TRBV12-3/TRBV12-4; length: 11
CDR3: ASSPGLRNTGELF; V: TRBV28; length: 13
CDR3: ASSQSLAGLNNEQF; V: TRBV4-2; length: 14
CDR3: ASSPLTETYEQY; V: TRBV28; length: 12
CDR3: ASSHRGETLLEQY; V: TRBV6-2/TRBV6-3; length: 13
CDR3: ASSPDGGLAKNIQY; V: TRBV7-9; length: 14
CDR3: ASSQVAGGPPTYEQY; V: TRBV4-3; length: 15
CDR3: AISEVEVEAF; V: TRBV10-3; length: 10
CDR3: ASSLGLSSGRATYNEQF; V: TRBV12-3/TRBV12-4; length: 17
CDR3: ASSRTEEGYYGYT; V: TRBV6-2/TRBV6-3; length: 13
CDR3: ASSLELGSGRAYNEQF; V: TRBV5-5; length: 16
CDR3: ASSAQDRNNQPQH; V: TRBV19; length: 13
CDR3: ATSAYFRTSGAPYEQY; V: TRBV24-1; length: 16
CDR3: TTSLGGIGYT; V: TRBV15; length: 10